Presented here are 7 T cell receptor beta chains from one specimen sequenced in a study of T cells after yellow fever vaccination. TCRdb analysed the 5' RACE reads with MiXCR anew, one entry per CDR3 protein. The sample records roughly 62,000 distinct CDR3 sequences, approximately 7% being singletons. The specimen was CD8+ T cells sorted from PBMCs, collected on the day of the first yellow fever vaccination. The origin of the receptors is a man aged 18-30 years who received the YFV17D yellow fever vaccine.

The rearrangement links TRBV7-2 to TRBJ1-5, with D unresolved. Trimming removed 4 bases at V and 0 bases at J, with 10 bases between. The CDR3 has 15 amino acids. Germline assignment: CDR1 SGHTA and CDR2 FQGNSA. DNA for the CDR3: TGTGCCAGCAGCTCCTCACCGCATAGCAATCAGCCCCAGCATTTT. Amino acids: CASSSSPHSNQPQHF.

At least ten counts were recorded for this clonotype. The chain uses TRBV12-3 or TRBV12-4 and TRBJ1-1; D may be TRBD1 (6 bases). The CDR3 runs 13 residues. With 3 bases removed from V and 3 bases from J, the gap between germline ends came to 8 bases. Written as DNA, the CDR3 is TGTGCCAGCAGTTTGAGGGGGGACACTGAAGCTTTCTTT. The encoded protein is CASSLRGDTEAFF.

J is TRBJ2-7 and V is TRBV5-5, with TRBD1 matching 7 bases. CDR3 length equals 13 residues. The V gene end was trimmed by 9 bases and the J gene end by 4 bases; junction bases not matched to a gene: 10. Germline V gene data show CDR1 as SGHKS and CDR2 as YYEKEE (reference sequence). CDR3 nucleotide sequence: TGTGCCATGAGCCCTGGGACAGTTTACGAGCAGTACGTC. Residues: CAMSPGTVYEQYV.

This clonotype has just a few counts. For the CDR3, the DNA is TGCAGTGCTATAGACGATCTCCACTATTTCGTCCGCACAGATACGCAGTATTTT. Protein: CSAIDDLHYFVRTDTQYF. The chain recombines TRBV20-1 with TRBJ2-3; D gene unclear. Germline CDR1 reads DFQATT; CDR2 reads SNEGSKA (reference sequence). Trimming took 4 bases from V and 1 from J, leaving 24 bases between them. The CDR3 sequence is 18 residues long.

The J gene is TRBJ2-5, the V gene TRBV9, with D perhaps given as TRBD1 or TRBD2 (5 bases each). In germline, CDR1 is SGDLS, CDR2 YYNGEE. This CDR3 region has 16 residues. Trimming stripped 0 bases from V and 5 bases from J, with 17 bases between. The CDR3 protein is CASSVGGNPVRETQYF. The DNA for the CDR3 is TGTGCCAGCAGCGTAGGGGGGAACCCAGTTAGGGAGACCCAGTACTTC.

In its sample, this clonotype was seen many times. The V gene is TRBV20-1, the J gene TRBJ2-2; TRBD1 aligns across 8 bases. After removal of 6 bases from V and 1 base from J, the junction contained 10 bases not matched to a gene. The CDR3 is made up of 16 amino acids. From germline, CDR1 is DFQATT and CDR2 SNEGSKA (reference sequence). This CDR3 is CSARRDRPLNTGELFF. CDR3 bases: TGCAGTGCCCGGCGGGACAGGCCTCTGAACACCGGGGAGCTGTTTTTT.

This clonotype came up a few times. The chain couples TRBV4-1 to TRBJ2-7; D remains unclear. With 0 bases removed from V and 2 bases from J, the gap between germline ends came to 8 bases. Germline V lookup: CDR1 MGHRA, CDR2 YSYEKL. The CDR3 runs to 14 residues. This CDR3 is CASSQDPATYEQYF. Here the CDR3 DNA reads TGCGCCAGCAGCCAAGATCCGGCTACCTACGAGCAGTACTTC.